A single sample gave rise to the 11 T cell receptor beta chains below, sequenced in a study of patients and donors after allogeneic stem cell transplantation (dated by TCRdb to 2020 to 2022). Libraries were constructed by RT-PCR. The sequencing machine was a NextSeq 550. The raw public reads went through TCRdb reprocessing: fastp at Q25, MiXCR clone calling, in-frame beta chains kept. Every distinct CDR3 protein forms one entry, paired with its most common genes and DNA. The sample contains 900,000 to 1,000,000 distinct CDR3 sequences, roughly 18% of them found a single time. Under 6.5% of the sample belongs to the ten largest clones. Sequenced input: blood, either unsorted or a sorted T cell fraction (not recorded which). These receptors were obtained from a human donor who was either an allogeneic HSCT recipient or a stem cell or donor lymphocyte infusion donor (not recorded which). It is not recorded whose cells these are; they may come from a transplant donor.

V and J are TRBV24-1 and TRBJ1-5, with 7 bases fitting TRBD1. Germline V gene sequence: CDR1 KGHDR, CDR2 SFDVKD. V shed 4 bases, J shed 0 bases, and the junction held 2 bases outside the gene matches. The CDR3 is 15 amino acids. The chain's CDR3 is CATSDRGASNQPQHF. The CDR3 region has the DNA TGTGCCACCAGTGACAGGGGGGCTAGCAATCAGCCCCAGCATTTT.

J is TRBJ2-2 and V is TRBV24-1, with TRBD1 matching over 10 bases. Losses at the gene ends were 4 bases for V and 5 bases for J; bases not matched to a gene: 6. This CDR3 spans 16 amino acids. In germline, CDR1 is KGHDR, CDR2 SFDVKD. This CDR3 reads CATSDPSGQGTGELFF. The DNA of the CDR3 is TGTGCCACCAGTGACCCTTCGGGACAGGGGACCGGGGAGCTGTTTTTT.

In its sample, this clonotype was seen once. One end of the junction does not line up with germline, which may come from a read error. The genes are TRBV5-1 and TRBJ2-3; D gene ambiguous. The V gene's germline CDR1 is SGHRS and CDR2 YFSETQ. This CDR3 is built from 14 residues. CDR3 residues: CASSLDLSPDTQCF. The CDR3 DNA is TGCGCCAGCAGCTTAGACCTGTCGCCAGATACGCAGTGTTTT.

This clonotype was counted a few times. This chain links TRBV4-3 with TRBJ1-2, with D uncertain. Trimming took 1 base from V and 2 from J, leaving 11 bases between them. The CDR3 is 15 residues long. Germline V gene data show CDR1 as LGHNA and CDR2 as YSLEER. The CDR3 region has the DNA TGCGCCAGCAGCCAAGTTGTCAGGCAAAACTATGGCTACACCTTC. This codes for CASSQVVRQNYGYTF.

This clonotype turned up a few times. The chain combines TRBV5-1 with TRBJ1-2; 7 bases match TRBD1. Germline CDR1 SGHRS, CDR2 YFSETQ. The trim removed 0 bases at V and 0 bases at J, leaving 2 bases unmatched. The CDR3 loop spans 15 amino acids. In nucleotides, the CDR3 is TGCGCCAGCAGCTTGGGGGGACAGACTAACTATGGCTACACCTTC. Its translation: CASSLGGQTNYGYTF. The entire variable domain, with the rest obtained from reference TRBV5-1 and TRBJ1-2, is as follows: KAGVTQTPRYLIKTRGQQVTLSCSPISGHRSVSWYQQTPGQGLQFLFEYFSETQRNKGNFPGRFSGRQFSNSRSEMNVSTLELGDSALYLCASSLGGQTNYGYTFGSGTRLTVV.

This clonotype was observed a few times. The chain employs TRBV7-3 and TRBJ1-1; a possible D gene is TRBD1 (6 bases). The CDR3 sequence is 15 residues long. Germline loops: CDR1 SGHTA, CDR2 FQGTGA. The V end lost 3 bases, the J end lost 3 bases, and 14 bases lay between the germline ends. CDR3: CASSFLRGGYTEAFF. The DNA for the CDR3 is TGTGCCAGCAGCTTTCTCAGGGGCGGTTACACTGAAGCTTTCTTT.

J is TRBJ2-5 and V is TRBV7-2; a weak D match, TRBD2 (5 bases). V was shortened by 5 bases and J by 5 bases, with 18 bases between the two germline ends. The CDR3 covers 15 residues. CDR1 is SGHTA and CDR2 is FQGNSA in the germline V gene. The CDR3 bases are TGTGCCAGCAGCATATACCGGGATAACAAGGAGACCCAGTACTTC. It yields the protein CASSIYRDNKETQYF.

The chain employs TRBV6-1 and TRBJ1-5; possible D gene TRBD1, 6 bases. This CDR3 has 17 amino acids. V was trimmed by 5 bases and J by 2 bases, leaving 19 bases between them. Per germline, CDR1 MNHNS and CDR2 SASEGT. The chain's CDR3 is CASSPLVGATGNQPQHF. DNA for the CDR3: TGTGCCAGCAGTCCCCTCGTGGGGGCCACGGGCAATCAGCCCCAGCATTTT.

This clonotype was counted between two and nine times. The CDR3 bases are TGCGCCAGCAGCCATGACAGGGGACGGCGACCCACCTATAATTCACCCCTCCACTTT. Translated: CASSHDRGRRPTYNSPLHF. The chain has TRBV5-1 and TRBJ1-6; 8 bases line up with TRBD1. With V trimmed by 4 bases and J by 2 bases, 14 bases remained unmatched. Germline assignment: CDR1 SGHRS and CDR2 YFSETQ. The CDR3 consists of 19 residues.

V is TRBV6-5 and J is TRBJ2-7; 9 nucleotides align to TRBD1. Trimming at V came to 2 bases and at J to 7 bases, leaving 12 bases not matched to a gene. Germline V lookup: CDR1 MNHEY, CDR2 SVGAGI. This CDR3 has 16 residues. The CDR3 region is CASSYPGQGIGLEQYF. The CDR3 DNA is TGTGCCAGCAGTTACCCCGGACAGGGGATAGGTTTGGAGCAGTACTTC.

This clonotype occurred a few times. The rearrangement uses TRBV9 and TRBJ1-5; D remains unclear. Germline CDR1 is SGDLS and CDR2 is YYNGEE. The CDR3 is 15 residues long. Between the trimmed V and J ends, which lost 0 bases and 7 bases, there was a span of 14 bases. The CDR3 is CASSVDGRREQPQHF. The DNA for the CDR3 is TGTGCCAGCAGCGTAGACGGTCGGAGGGAACAGCCCCAGCATTTT.